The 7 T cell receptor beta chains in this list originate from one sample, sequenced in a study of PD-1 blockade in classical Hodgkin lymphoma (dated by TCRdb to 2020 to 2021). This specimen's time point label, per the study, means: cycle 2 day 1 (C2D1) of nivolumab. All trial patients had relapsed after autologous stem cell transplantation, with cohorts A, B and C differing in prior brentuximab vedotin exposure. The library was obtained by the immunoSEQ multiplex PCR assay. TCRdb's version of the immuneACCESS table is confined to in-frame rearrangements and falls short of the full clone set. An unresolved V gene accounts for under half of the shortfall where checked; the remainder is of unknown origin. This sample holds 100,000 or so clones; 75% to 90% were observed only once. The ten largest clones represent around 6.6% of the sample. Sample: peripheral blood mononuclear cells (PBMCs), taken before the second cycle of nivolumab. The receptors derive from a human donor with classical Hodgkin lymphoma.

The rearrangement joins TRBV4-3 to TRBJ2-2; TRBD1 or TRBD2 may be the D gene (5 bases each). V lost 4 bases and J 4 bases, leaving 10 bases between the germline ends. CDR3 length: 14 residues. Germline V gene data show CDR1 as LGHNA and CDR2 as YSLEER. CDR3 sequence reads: CASSRTGPTGELFF. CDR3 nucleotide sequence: TGCGCCAGCAGCCGGACGGGGCCCACCGGGGAGCTGTTTTTT.

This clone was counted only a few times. Written as DNA, the CDR3 is TGTGCCAGCAGCTTAGTACCCTGGGGCGCCTCCAACTATGGCTACACCTTC. Amino acids: CASSLVPWGASNYGYTF. The chain carries TRBV7-8 and TRBJ1-2; maybe TRBD1 (5 bases). Trimming pared 1 base from V and 2 bases from J, leaving 17 bases between. The CDR3 runs to 17 residues. Germline lookup yields CDR1 SGHVS and CDR2 FQNEAQ.

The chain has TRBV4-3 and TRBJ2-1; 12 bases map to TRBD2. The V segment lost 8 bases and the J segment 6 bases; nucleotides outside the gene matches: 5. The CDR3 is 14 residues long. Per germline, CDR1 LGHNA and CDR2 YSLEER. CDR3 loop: CASGLAGIPNEQFF. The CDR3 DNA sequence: TGCGCCAGCGGACTAGCGGGGATTCCCAATGAGCAGTTCTTC.

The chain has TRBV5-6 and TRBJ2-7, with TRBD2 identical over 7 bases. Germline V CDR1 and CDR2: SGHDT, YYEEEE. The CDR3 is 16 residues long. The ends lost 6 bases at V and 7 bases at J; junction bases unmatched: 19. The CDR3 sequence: CASTSVGLRVSEEQYF. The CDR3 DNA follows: TGTGCCAGCACATCGGTGGGACTACGTGTTTCCGAGGAGCAGTACTTC.

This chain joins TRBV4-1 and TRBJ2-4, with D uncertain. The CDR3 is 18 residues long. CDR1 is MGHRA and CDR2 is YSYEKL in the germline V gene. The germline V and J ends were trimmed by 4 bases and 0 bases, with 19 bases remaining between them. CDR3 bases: TGCGCCAGCAGCCCCCTGAGGCCAGGCTTCCTAGCCAAAAACATTCAGTACTTC. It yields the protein CASSPLRPGFLAKNIQYF.

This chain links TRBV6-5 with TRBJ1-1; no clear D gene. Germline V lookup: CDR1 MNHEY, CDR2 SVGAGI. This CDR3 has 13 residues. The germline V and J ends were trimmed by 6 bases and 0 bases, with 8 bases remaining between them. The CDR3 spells CASSRIMNTEAFF. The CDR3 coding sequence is TGTGCCAGCAGCAGAATCATGAACACTGAAGCTTTCTTT.

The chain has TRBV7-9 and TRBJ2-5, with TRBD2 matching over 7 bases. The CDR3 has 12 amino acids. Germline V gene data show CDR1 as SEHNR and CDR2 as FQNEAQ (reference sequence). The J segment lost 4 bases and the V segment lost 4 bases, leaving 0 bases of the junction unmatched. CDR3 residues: CASSSGGETQYF. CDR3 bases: TGTGCCAGCAGCTCGGGGGGAGAGACCCAGTACTTC.